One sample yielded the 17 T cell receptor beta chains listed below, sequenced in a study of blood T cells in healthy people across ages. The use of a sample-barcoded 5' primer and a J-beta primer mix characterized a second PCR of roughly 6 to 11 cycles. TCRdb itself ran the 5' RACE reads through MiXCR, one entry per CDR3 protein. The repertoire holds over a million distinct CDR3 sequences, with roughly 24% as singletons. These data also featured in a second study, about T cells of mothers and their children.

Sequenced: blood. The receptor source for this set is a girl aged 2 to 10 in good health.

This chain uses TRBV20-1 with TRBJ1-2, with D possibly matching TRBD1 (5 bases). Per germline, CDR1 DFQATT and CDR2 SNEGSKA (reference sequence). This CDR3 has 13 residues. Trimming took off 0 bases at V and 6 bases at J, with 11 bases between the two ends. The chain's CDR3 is CSARDPRAHGYTF. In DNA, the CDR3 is TGCAGTGCTAGAGATCCCAGGGCCCATGGCTACACCTTC.

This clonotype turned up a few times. This CDR3 reads CASSLWAGGPTDTQYF. CDR3 coding DNA: TGTGCCAGCAGTTTGTGGGCGGGAGGGCCCACAGATACGCAGTATTTT. The chain uses TRBV12-3 or TRBV12-4 and TRBJ2-3; 9 bases line up with TRBD2. Trimming took 3 bases from V and 2 from J; bases not matched to a gene: 6. This CDR3 has 16 residues.

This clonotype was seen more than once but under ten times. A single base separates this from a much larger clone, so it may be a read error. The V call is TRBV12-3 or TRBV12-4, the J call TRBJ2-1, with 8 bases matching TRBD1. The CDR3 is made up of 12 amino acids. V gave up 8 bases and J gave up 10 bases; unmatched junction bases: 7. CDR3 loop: CASPRTGKEQFF. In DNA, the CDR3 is TGTGCCAGCCCCAGGACAGGGAAAGAGCAGTTCTTC.

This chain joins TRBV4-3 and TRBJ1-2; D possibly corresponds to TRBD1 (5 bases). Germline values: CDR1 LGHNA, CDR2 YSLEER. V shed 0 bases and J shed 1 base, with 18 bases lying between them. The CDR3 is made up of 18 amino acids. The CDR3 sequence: CASSQDLGVGLYNYGYTF. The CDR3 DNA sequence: TGCGCCAGCAGCCAAGATTTGGGGGTGGGACTATATAACTATGGCTACACCTTC.

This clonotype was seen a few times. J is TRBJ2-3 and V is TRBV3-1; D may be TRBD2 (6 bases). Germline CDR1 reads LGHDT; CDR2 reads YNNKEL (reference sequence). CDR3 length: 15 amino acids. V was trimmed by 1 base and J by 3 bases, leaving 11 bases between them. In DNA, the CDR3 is TGTGCCAGCAGCCAAGGATCGGGAGTTACAGATACGCAGTATTTT. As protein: CASSQGSGVTDTQYF.

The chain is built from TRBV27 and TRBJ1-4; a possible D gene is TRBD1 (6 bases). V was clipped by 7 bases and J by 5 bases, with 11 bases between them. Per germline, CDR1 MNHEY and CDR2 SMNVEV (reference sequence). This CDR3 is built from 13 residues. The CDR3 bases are TGTGCCAGCACCGGGACAAACAATGAAAAACTGTTTTTT. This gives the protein CASTGTNNEKLFF. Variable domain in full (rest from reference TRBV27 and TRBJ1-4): EAQVTQNPRYLITVTGKKLTVTCSQNMNHEYMSWYRQDPGLGLRQIYYSMNVEVTDKGDVPEGYKVSRKEKRNFPLILESPSPNQTSLYFCASTGTNNEKLFFGSGTQLSVL.

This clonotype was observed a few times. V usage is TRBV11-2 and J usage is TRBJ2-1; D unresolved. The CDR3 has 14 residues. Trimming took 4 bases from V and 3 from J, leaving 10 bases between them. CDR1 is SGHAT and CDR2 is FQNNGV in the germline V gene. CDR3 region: CASSSPRLYNEQFF. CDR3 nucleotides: TGTGCCAGCAGCTCCCCACGACTCTACAATGAGCAGTTCTTC.

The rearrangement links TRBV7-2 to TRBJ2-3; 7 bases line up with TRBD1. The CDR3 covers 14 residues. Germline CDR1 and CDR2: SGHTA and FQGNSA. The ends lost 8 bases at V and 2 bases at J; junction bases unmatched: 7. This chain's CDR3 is CASSWTGYTDTQYF. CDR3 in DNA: TGTGCCAGCTCCTGGACAGGATACACAGATACGCAGTATTTT.

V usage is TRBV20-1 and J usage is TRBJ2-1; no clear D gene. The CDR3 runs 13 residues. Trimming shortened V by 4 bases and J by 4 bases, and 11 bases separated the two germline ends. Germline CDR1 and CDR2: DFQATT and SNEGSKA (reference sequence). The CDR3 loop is CSAMKPTYNEQFF. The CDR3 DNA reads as TGCAGTGCTATGAAGCCGACTTACAATGAGCAGTTCTTC.

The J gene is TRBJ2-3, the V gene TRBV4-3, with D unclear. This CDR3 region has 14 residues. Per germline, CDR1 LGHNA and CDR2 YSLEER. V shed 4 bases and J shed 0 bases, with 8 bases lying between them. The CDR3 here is CASSRPFSTDTQYF. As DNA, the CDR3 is TGCGCCAGCAGCCGGCCCTTTAGCACAGATACGCAGTATTTT.

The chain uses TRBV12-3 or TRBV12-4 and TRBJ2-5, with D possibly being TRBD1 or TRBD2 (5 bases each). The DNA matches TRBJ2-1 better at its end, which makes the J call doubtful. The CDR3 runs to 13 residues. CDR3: CASSELRDHLQFF. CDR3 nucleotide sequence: TGTGCCAGCAGTGAACTCCGGGACCATTTACAGTTCTTC.

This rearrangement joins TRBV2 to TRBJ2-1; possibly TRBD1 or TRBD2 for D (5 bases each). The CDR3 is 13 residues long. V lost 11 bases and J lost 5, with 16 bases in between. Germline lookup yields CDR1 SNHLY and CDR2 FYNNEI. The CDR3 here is CAVGTGINNEQFF. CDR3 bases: TGTGCCGTAGGGACGGGAATCAACAATGAGCAGTTCTTC.

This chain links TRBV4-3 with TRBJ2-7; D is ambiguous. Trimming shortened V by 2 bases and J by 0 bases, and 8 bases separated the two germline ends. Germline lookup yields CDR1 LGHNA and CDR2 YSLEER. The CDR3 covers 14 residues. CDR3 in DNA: TGCGCCAGCAGCCAACTAGGAGTCTCCTACGAGCAGTACTTC. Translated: CASSQLGVSYEQYF.

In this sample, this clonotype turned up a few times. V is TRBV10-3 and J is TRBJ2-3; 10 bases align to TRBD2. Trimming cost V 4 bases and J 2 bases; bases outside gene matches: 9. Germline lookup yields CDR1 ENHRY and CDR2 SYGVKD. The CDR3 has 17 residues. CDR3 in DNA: TGTGCCATCAGTGTGGCTACTAGCGGGGCAAACACAGATACGCAGTATTTT. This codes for CAISVATSGANTDTQYF.

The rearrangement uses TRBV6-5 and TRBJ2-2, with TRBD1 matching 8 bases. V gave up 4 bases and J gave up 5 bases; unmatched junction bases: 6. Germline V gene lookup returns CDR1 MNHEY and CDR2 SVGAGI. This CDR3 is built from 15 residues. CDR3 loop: CASSSGTGDTGELFF. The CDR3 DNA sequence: TGTGCCAGCAGTTCAGGGACAGGCGATACCGGGGAGCTGTTTTTT.

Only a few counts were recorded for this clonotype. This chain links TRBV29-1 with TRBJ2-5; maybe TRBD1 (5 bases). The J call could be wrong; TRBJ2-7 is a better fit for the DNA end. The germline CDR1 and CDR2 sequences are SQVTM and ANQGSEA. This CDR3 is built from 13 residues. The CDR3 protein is CSVEELQGYEQYF. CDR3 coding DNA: TGCAGCGTTGAAGAGCTGCAGGGTTACGAGCAGTACTTC.

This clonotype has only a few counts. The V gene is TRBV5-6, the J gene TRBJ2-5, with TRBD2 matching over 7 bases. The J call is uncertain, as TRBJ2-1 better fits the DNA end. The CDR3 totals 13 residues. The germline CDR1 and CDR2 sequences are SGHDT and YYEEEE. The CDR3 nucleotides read TGTGCCACCCGCCCCTGGGGGGGAGATGAGCAGTTCTTC. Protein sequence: CATRPWGGDEQFF.